The entry below describes one T cell receptor (beta chain). Germline V gene sequence: CDR1 LGHNA, CDR2 YNFKEQ. The CDR3 runs 15 residues. The V end was cut by 1 base, the J end by 0 bases, with 10 bases between. The data belong to a study of CD8+CD57+ T cells in acquired aplastic anemia. The TCR beta profiling, which covered VDJ combination and CDR3 sequence, was carried out using genomic DNA as the template. Via MiXCR, TCRdb re-called the reads, giving one row per CDR3 protein. Among 220,000 or so distinct CDR3 sequences listed, about 60% were seen once. All sequencing subjects had displayed CD8+CD57+ cell expansion on flow cytometry. Patients, without exception, had severe acquired aplastic anemia.

The source of this sequence is a human donor with aplastic anemia. The rearrangement joins TRBV4-2 to TRBJ2-7; D gene uncertain. The source material was sorted CD4+, CD8+, or CD8+CD57+ T cells (not recorded which) from PBMCs. The DNA of the CDR3 is TGTGCCAGCAGCCAAGGACCCATCCCCTCCTACGAGCAGTACTTC. Protein sequence: CASSQGPIPSYEQYF.